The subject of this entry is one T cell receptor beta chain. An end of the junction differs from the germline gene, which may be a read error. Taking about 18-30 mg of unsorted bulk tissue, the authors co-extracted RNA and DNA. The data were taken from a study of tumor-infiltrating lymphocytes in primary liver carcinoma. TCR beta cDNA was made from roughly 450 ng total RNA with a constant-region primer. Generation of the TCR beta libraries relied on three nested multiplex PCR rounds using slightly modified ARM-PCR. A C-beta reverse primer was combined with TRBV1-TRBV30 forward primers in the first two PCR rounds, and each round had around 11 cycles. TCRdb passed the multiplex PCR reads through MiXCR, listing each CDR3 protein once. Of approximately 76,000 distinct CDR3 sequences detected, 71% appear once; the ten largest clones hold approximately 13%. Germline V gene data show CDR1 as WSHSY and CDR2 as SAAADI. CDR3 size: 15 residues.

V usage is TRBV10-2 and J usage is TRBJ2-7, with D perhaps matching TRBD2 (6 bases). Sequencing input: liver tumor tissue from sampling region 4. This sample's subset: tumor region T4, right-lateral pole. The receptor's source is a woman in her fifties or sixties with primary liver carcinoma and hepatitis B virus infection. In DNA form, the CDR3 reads TGCACCAGCAGTGAGCTGGGCGGGATGTTCTACGAGCAGTACTTC. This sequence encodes CTSSELGGMFYEQYF.